A selection of T cell receptor beta chains follows, all from one sample in a study of cytomegalovirus exposure and HLA in healthy donors. Profiling relied on immunoSEQ multiplex PCR, and the TCRdb table lists in-frame clones only, not all of them. The sample contains roughly 130,000 clones, around three quarters of which appear only once. The sequenced sample consisted of PBMCs. The receptors stem from a woman aged 45-65 years in good health and CMV-seronegative. Both conserved end residues are trimmed from each CDR3. Each record gives: D gene, V gene, J gene, CDR3 length, CDR3 protein. The D gene is left open where the match is weak.

D gene: TRBD1
V gene: TRBV5-8
J gene: TRBJ1-1
CDR3 length: 14
CDR3 protein: ASRRTGTGADTEAF

D gene: TRBD2
V gene: TRBV14
J gene: TRBJ2-2
CDR3 length: 15
CDR3 protein: ASSPTWDYVKPGELF

D gene: TRBD1
V gene: TRBV7-2
J gene: TRBJ2-7
CDR3 length: 11
CDR3 protein: ASSLDRGYEQY

D gene: .
V gene: TRBV5-4
J gene: TRBJ2-3
CDR3 length: 13
CDR3 protein: ASSPGEGGTDTQY

D gene: .
V gene: TRBV19
J gene: TRBJ1-1
CDR3 length: 11
CDR3 protein: ASSTTGNTEAF

D gene: .
V gene: TRBV7-9
J gene: TRBJ2-7
CDR3 length: 12
CDR3 protein: ASSFLRGGYEQY

D gene: .
V gene: TRBV7-3
J gene: TRBJ2-2
CDR3 length: 12
CDR3 protein: ASSPPLNTGELF

D gene: .
V gene: TRBV29-1
J gene: TRBJ2-1
CDR3 length: 12
CDR3 protein: SVEGHSALDEQF

D gene: TRBD2
V gene: TRBV5-6
J gene: TRBJ2-5
CDR3 length: 12
CDR3 protein: ASSLAGPAETQY

D gene: .
V gene: TRBV6-1
J gene: TRBJ1-1
CDR3 length: 11
CDR3 protein: ASSGGRVTEAF

D gene: TRBD1
V gene: TRBV7-3
J gene: TRBJ2-2
CDR3 length: 15
CDR3 protein: ASSSNPDRANTGELF

D gene: TRBD2
V gene: TRBV7-2
J gene: TRBJ2-1
CDR3 length: 13
CDR3 protein: ASSTLAGGYNEQF

D gene: .
V gene: TRBV19
J gene: TRBJ2-2
CDR3 length: 12
CDR3 protein: ASSYPGETGELF

D gene: .
V gene: TRBV14
J gene: TRBJ2-5
CDR3 length: 13
CDR3 protein: ASSQYNTPIETQY

D gene: .
V gene: TRBV4-1
J gene: TRBJ2-1
CDR3 length: 14
CDR3 protein: ASSQVVGRVINEQF

D gene: TRBD2
V gene: TRBV28
J gene: TRBJ2-7
CDR3 length: 14
CDR3 protein: ASSFGGTSGTYEQY

D gene: TRBD1
V gene: TRBV18
J gene: TRBJ2-7
CDR3 length: 12
CDR3 protein: ASSPPGQTYEQY

D gene: TRBD2
V gene: TRBV28
J gene: TRBJ2-7
CDR3 length: 10
CDR3 protein: MVGGSFYEQY

D gene: TRBD2
V gene: TRBV6-4
J gene: TRBJ2-3
CDR3 length: 17
CDR3 protein: ASSPRGKRASGNTDTQY

D gene: .
V gene: TRBV7-3
J gene: TRBJ2-1
CDR3 length: 11
CDR3 protein: ASSLARAEGQF

D gene: TRBD1
V gene: TRBV4-1
J gene: TRBJ1-5
CDR3 length: 14
CDR3 protein: ASSPAGQRSNQPQH

D gene: TRBD2
V gene: TRBV5-4
J gene: TRBJ2-7
CDR3 length: 14
CDR3 protein: ASSSGGAGVTSEQY